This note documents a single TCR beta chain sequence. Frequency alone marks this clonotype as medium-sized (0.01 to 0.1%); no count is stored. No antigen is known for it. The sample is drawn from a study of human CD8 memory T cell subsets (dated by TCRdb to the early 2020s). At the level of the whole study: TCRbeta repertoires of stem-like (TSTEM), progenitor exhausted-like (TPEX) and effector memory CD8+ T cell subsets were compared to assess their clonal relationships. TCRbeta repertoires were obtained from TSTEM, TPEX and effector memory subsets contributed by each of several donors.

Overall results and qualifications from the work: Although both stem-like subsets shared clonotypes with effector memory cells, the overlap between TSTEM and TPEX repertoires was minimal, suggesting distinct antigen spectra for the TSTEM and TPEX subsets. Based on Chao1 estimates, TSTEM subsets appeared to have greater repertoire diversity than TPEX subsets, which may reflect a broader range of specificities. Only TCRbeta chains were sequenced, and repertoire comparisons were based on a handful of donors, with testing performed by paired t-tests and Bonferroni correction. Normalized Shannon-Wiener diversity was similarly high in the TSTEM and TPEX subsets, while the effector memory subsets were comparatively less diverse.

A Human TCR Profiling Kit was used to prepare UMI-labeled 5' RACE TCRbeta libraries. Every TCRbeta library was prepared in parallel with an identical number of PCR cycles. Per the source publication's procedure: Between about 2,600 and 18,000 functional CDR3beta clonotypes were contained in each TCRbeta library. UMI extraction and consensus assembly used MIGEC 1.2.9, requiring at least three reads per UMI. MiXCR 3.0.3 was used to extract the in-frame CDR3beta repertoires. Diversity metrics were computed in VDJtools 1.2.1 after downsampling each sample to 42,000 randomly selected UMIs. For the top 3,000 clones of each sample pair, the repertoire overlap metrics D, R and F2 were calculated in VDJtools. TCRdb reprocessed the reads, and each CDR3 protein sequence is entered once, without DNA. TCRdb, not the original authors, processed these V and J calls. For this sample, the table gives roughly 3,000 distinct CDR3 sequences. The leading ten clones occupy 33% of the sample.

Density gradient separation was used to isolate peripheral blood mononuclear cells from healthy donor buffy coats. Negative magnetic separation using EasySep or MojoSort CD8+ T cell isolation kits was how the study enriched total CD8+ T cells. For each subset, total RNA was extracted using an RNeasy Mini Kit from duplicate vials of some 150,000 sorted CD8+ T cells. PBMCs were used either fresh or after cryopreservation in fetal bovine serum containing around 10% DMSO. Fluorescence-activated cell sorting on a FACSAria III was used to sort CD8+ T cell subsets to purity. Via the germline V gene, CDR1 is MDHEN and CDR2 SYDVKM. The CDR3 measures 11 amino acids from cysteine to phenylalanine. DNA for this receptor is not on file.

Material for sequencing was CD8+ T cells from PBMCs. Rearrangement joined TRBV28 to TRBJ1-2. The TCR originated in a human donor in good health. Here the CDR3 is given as CASTFGDGYTF.